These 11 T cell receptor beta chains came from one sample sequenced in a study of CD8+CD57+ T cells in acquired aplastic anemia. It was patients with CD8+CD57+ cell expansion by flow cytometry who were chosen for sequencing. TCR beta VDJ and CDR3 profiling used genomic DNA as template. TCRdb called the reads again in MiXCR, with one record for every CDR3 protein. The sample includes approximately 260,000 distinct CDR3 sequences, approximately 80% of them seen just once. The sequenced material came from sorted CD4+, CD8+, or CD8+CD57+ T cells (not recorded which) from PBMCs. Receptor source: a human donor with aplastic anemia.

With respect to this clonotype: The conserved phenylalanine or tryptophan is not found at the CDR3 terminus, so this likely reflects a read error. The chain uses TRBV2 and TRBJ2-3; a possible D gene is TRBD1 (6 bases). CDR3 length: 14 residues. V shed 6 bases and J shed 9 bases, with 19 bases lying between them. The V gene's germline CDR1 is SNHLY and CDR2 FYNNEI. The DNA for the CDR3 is TGTGCCAGCAGCGATGGGGGCAGTTCTGAGACGCAGTATGTT. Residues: CASSDGGSSETQYV.

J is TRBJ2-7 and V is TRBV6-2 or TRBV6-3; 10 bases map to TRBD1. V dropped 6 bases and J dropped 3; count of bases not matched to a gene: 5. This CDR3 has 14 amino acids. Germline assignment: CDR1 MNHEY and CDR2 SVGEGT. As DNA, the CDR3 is TGTGCCAGCAGCCGACAGGGGGCAGGCTACGAGCAGTACTTC. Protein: CASSRQGAGYEQYF.

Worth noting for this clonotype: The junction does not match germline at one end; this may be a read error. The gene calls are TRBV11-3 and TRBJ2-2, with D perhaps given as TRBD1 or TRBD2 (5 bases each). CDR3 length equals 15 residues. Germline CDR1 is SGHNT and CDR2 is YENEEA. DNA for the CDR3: TGTGCCAGCAGTTTAGGGCAGGGAGCGACCGGGGAGCTGTTTTTT. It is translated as CASSLGQGATGELFF.

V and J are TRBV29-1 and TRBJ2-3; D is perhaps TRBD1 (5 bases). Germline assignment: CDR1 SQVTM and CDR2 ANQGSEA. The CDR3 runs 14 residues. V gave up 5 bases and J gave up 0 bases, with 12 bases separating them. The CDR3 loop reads CSVHSTASTDTQYF. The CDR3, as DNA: TGCAGCGTTCACTCGACAGCTAGCACAGATACGCAGTATTTT.

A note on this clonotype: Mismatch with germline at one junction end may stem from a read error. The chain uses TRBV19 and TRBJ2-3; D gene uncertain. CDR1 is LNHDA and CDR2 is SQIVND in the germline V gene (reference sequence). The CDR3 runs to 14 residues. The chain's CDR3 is CASSIAGGPYTEQF. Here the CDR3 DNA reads TGTGCCAGTAGTATAGCGGGCGGACCCTACACGGAGCAGTTT. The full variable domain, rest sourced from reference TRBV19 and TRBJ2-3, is DGGITQSPKYLFRKEGQNVTLSCEQNLNHDAMYWYRQDPGQGLRLIYYSQIVNDFQKGDIAEGYSVSREKKESFPLTVTSAQKNPTAFYLCASSIAGGPYTEQFGPGTRLTVL.

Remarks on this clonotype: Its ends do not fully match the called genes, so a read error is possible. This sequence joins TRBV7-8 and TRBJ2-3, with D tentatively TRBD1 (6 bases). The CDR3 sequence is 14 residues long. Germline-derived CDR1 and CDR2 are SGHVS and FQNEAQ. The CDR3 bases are TGTGCCAGCAGCTTAGATCGAGACGGGACAACGCTGTATTTT. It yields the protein CASSLDRDGTTLYF.

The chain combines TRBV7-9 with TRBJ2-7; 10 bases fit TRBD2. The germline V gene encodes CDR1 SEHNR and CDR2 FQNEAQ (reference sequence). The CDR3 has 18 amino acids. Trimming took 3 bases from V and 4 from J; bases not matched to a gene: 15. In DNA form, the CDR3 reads TGTGCCAGCAGCTTTCATAGAAGCGGGGGGGGCGTTGAGTACGAGCAGTACGTC. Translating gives CASSFHRSGGGVEYEQYV.

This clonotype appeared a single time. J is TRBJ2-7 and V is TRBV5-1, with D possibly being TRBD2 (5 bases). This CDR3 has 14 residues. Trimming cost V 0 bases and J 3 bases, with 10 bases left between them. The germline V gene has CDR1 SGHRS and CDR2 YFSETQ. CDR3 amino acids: CASSLGLGSYEQYF. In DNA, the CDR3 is TGCGCCAGCAGCTTGGGTTTAGGGAGCTACGAGCAGTACTTC.

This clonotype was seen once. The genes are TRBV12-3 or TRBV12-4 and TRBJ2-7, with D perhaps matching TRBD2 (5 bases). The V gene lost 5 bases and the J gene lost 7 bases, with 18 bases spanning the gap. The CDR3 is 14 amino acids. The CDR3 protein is CASSPLGSSGEQYF. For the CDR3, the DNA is TGTGCCAGCAGTCCTCTAGGGAGTTCAGGAGAGCAGTACTTC.

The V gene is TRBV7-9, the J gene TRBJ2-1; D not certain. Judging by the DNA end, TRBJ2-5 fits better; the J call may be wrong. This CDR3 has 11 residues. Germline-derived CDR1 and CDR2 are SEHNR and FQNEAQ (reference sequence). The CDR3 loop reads CASSGVETQYF. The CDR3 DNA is TGTGCCAGCAGCGGGGTCGAGACCCAGTACTTC.

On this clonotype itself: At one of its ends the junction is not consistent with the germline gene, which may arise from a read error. The CDR3 DNA is TGTGCCAGCAGCTTGGGGGCCTATAATTCACCCCTCTACTTT. Encoded protein: CASSLGAYNSPLYF. This sequence joins TRBV7-6 and TRBJ2-3, with D tentatively TRBD1 (6 bases). CDR1 and CDR2 (germline): SGHVS, FNYEAQ. The CDR3 consists of 14 residues.